This TCR beta chain appears in the sequencing data of a study of lymphopenia after photon versus proton radiotherapy. Study-wide points: Better survival with proton therapy was suggested as possible, not demonstrated. Post-nadir diversity loss with photons came from oligoclonal expansion, particularly CD8+ Temra cells.

Some clones are missing from TCRdb's copy, which holds only in-frame ones; the method was immunoSEQ multiplex PCR. The sample holds some 25,000 clones, under 85% seen once. The CDR3 has 15 residues. Germline assignment: CDR1 SGDLS and CDR2 YYNGEE. The V and J ends lost 2 bases and 3 bases respectively, with 15 bases between them. As for this clone: The antigen is unknown.

This rearrangement joins TRBV9 to TRBJ2-7; tentatively, D is TRBD1 or TRBD2 (5 bases each). The clonotype was recovered from a woman between 50 and 59 years old with pancreatic cancer. The sample in question was peripheral blood, obtained from a patient treated with photon-based radiotherapy. CDR3 bases: TGTGCCAGCAGCGTTTCAGGGAGTCTAAGCTACGAGCAGTACTTC. It codes for CASSVSGSLSYEQYF.